The present T cell receptor beta chain was sequenced within a study of shared clonotypes between healthy human individuals. For each subset, genomic DNA was distributed in equal portions over several immunoSEQ plates. Replicate PCRs from sorted subsets contained around 200 ng DNA, which is 29,000 or so T cell genomes. TCRdb keeps only in-frame clones here, not all; method: immunoSEQ multiplex PCR. The sample holds approximately 530,000 clones, 95% to 96% seen once. General observations from the study: Non-shared clonotypes had lower generation probabilities than those shared by all four donors. Tissues were not sampled, only blood, and their repertoires likely differ.

Concerning this clone itself: Its antigen is not known.

The CDR3 consists of 14 residues. J lost 5 bases, V lost 3 bases, and 3 bases had no gene match. Germline CDR1 is MDHEN and CDR2 is SYDVKM. This chain connects TRBV28 to TRBJ2-2, with 7 bases fitting TRBD2. Sequenced: naive CD4+ T cells sorted from blood. Subset here: CD45RA+ positively selected. The sequence was obtained from a woman in her twenties or thirties in good health. The CDR3 protein is CASSFAGVTGELFF. DNA of the CDR3: TGTGCCAGCAGTTTTGCGGGGGTAACCGGGGAGCTGTTTTTT. Full variable domain (rest looked up from reference TRBV28 and TRBJ2-2): DVKVTQSSRYLVKRTGEKVFLECVQDMDHENMFWYRQDPGLGLRLIYFSYDVKMKEKGDIPEGYSVSREKKERFSLILESASTNQTSMYLCASSFAGVTGELFFGEGSRLTVL.